This T cell receptor (beta chain) was recorded in a study of spatial heterogeneity in lung cancer. Time point denoted: sample taken at primary tumor resection. Material for sequencing was whole RNA from tumor, nontumor lung or frozen PBMC, left unsorted. The CDR3 length is 13 residues. In germline, CDR1 is WSHSY, CDR2 SAAADI. V was pared by 8 bases and J by 1 base, with 11 bases between. TCRdb ran MiXCR on the 5' RACE reads and lists one entry per CDR3 protein. The data hold tens of thousands of distinct CDR3 sequences, with approximately 6.3% observed a single time. The sequences come from PBMCs, collected at surgery. The rearrangement links TRBV10-2 to TRBJ2-5; D is perhaps TRBD2 (6 bases). The receptor was isolated from a female donor with early-stage non-small cell lung cancer. CDR3 loop: CASGRDFQETQYF. The CDR3 bases are TGCGCCAGCGGCCGGGACTTCCAAGAGACCCAGTACTTC.